This entry is about one T cell receptor (beta chain). Antigen unknown. This sample is drawn from a study of a mutant IDH1 vaccine in newly diagnosed glioma. As for time point: week 47, end of study. Vaccine doses each comprised 300 ug of mutant IDH1 20-mer peptide, with topical imiquimod. The CDR3 extends over 13 amino acids. V was trimmed by 6 bases and J by 0 bases, leaving 11 bases between them. Germline V gene data show CDR1 as SQVTM and CDR2 as ANQGSEA. Here immunoSEQ multiplex PCR was the method, and the copy in TCRdb shows in-frame clones only, minus some. Of about 94,000 clones listed, over 85% were seen once; the top ten hold 0.6% to 0.95%.

The clonotype was recovered from a woman in her fifties or sixties with glioma. The V call is TRBV29-1, the J call TRBJ1-1; a possible D gene is TRBD1 (5 bases). This specimen consisted of PBMCs, obtained from a glioma patient whose treatment included an IDH1 peptide vaccine. CDR3 sequence: CSVSWGMNTEAFF. The CDR3 DNA is TGCAGCGTCTCTTGGGGCATGAACACTGAAGCTTTCTTT.